The 24 T cell receptor beta chains in this list originate from one sample, sequenced in a study of long-term antiretroviral therapy in people with HIV (dated by TCRdb to about 2022). The immunoSEQ hsTCRB v3.0 assay was used at survey level resolution to sequence the TRB variable region. As stored in TCRdb, this immuneACCESS dataset retains in-frame rearrangements with V and J assigned. A fraction of the clones does not appear; measured against another copy, unresolved V genes explain less than half of the discrepancy, and the remainder lacks a known reason. The sample table lists about 9,700 clones, 60% to 85% of them with a count of one. Just over 20% of the sample comes from the top ten. This specimen was unsorted PBMCs, taken 1.8 years before starting antiretroviral therapy. The receptors here all came from a man aged 35 to 55 with HIV.

In DNA form, the CDR3 reads TGTGCCAGCAGTTATGGGTACACCCTCACAGATACGCAGTATTTT. Amino acids: CASSYGYTLTDTQYF. The V call is TRBV6-5, the J call TRBJ2-3, with D hard to call. Trimming removed 3 bases at V and 2 bases at J, with 12 bases between. Germline V gene lookup returns CDR1 MNHEY and CDR2 SVGAGI. This CDR3 spans 15 amino acids.

The chain uses TRBV5-1 and TRBJ2-1; D is uncertain. The germline V gene has CDR1 SGHRS and CDR2 YFSETQ. The V gene lost 0 bases and the J gene lost 3 bases, with 16 bases spanning the gap. This CDR3 is built from 17 residues. In nucleotides, the CDR3 is TGCGCCAGCAGCTTGGGTAGGGTCTCCCCTATCTACAATGAGCAGTTCTTC. Translation gives CASSLGRVSPIYNEQFF.

This chain links TRBV15 with TRBJ1-3; tentatively, D is TRBD1 (6 bases). The CDR3 covers 16 residues. V was shortened by 3 bases and J by 2 bases, with 14 bases between the two germline ends. Germline CDR1 reads LNHNV; CDR2 reads YYDKDF (reference sequence). The CDR3 sequence: CATSSRGGGPGNTIYF. CDR3 nucleotides: TGTGCCACCAGCAGTCGAGGCGGGGGCCCTGGAAACACCATATATTTT.

V gene TRBV5-1 combines with J gene TRBJ2-3, with 9 bases lining up with TRBD2. With 1 base clipped from V and 0 bases from J, the junction kept 6 bases outside the gene matches. The CDR3 spans 17 residues. Germline V gene lookup returns CDR1 SGHRS and CDR2 YFSETQ. The CDR3: CASSLLAGTTSTDTQYF. DNA of the CDR3: TGCGCCAGCAGCTTGCTAGCGGGGACCACTAGCACAGATACGCAGTATTTT.

This clone is categorized as medium-sized. The V and J genes are TRBV7-9 and TRBJ1-1; D call uncertain. This CDR3 region has 12 residues. Germline loops: CDR1 SEHNR, CDR2 FQNEAQ (reference sequence). The germline V and J ends were trimmed by 6 bases and 0 bases, with 5 bases remaining between them. CDR3 DNA: TGTGCCAGCAGTACAATGAACACTGAAGCTTTCTTT. Translation gives CASSTMNTEAFF.

The chain has TRBV20-1 and TRBJ2-2, with D tentatively TRBD1 (5 bases). Germline-derived CDR1 and CDR2 are DFQATT and SNEGSKA (reference sequence). Trimming pared 5 bases from V and 10 bases from J, leaving 11 bases between. The CDR3 extends over 11 amino acids. The CDR3, as DNA: TGCAGTGCTGGCAGGGATGAGGAGCTGTTTTTT. Translating it yields CSAGRDEELFF.

The chain employs TRBV4-1 and TRBJ1-5; 8 nucleotides line up with TRBD1. From germline, CDR1 is MGHRA and CDR2 YSYEKL. The CDR3 length is 15 residues. The J segment lost 6 bases and the V segment lost 4 bases, leaving 8 bases of the junction unmatched. CDR3 protein: CASSLSGQGGQPQHF. CDR3 DNA: TGCGCCAGCAGCCTCTCAGGACAGGGCGGTCAGCCCCAGCATTTT.

The CDR3 DNA follows: TGTGCCAGCAGGGACCTGGTTCTCGATACGCAGTATTTT. Translation gives CASRDLVLDTQYF. J is TRBJ2-3 and V is TRBV14; no firm D call. V was cut by 6 bases and J by 6 bases, with 13 bases left in between. The CDR3 is made up of 13 amino acids. CDR1 SGHDN and CDR2 FVKESK come from the germline V gene.

J is TRBJ1-5 and V is TRBV6-1; 7 nucleotides agree with TRBD1. The CDR3 has 15 residues. CDR1 is MNHNS and CDR2 is SASEGT in the germline V gene. Trimming cost V 7 bases and J 4 bases; bases outside gene matches: 10. The CDR3, as DNA: TGTGCCAGCATAGCCGGGACAGCGAAAAATCAGCCCCAGCATTTT. It encodes CASIAGTAKNQPQHF.

This clone appeared once. The rearrangement joins TRBV4-1 to TRBJ1-1, with a tentative D call TRBD1 (5 bases). The V end was cut by 0 bases, the J end by 6 bases, with 11 bases between. This CDR3 comprises 14 residues. Germline V CDR1 and CDR2: MGHRA, YSYEKL. The DNA of the CDR3 is TGCGCCAGCAGCCAAGACAGGGCCTTCCCTGAAGCTTTCTTT. It yields the protein CASSQDRAFPEAFF.

This clone was seen only once. This rearrangement joins TRBV27 to TRBJ1-5; a weak D match, TRBD1 (6 bases). The CDR3 has 14 amino acids. Trimming cost V 5 bases and J 3 bases, with 11 bases left between them. Germline CDR1 reads MNHEY; CDR2 reads SMNVEV (reference sequence). CDR3 nucleotide sequence: TGTGCCAGCAGTCTTACAGGGTTCAATCAGCCCCAGCATTTT. It yields the protein CASSLTGFNQPQHF.

V usage is TRBV6-1 and J usage is TRBJ1-4, with 8 bases lining up with TRBD1. This CDR3 is 19 amino acids long. Germline trimming cut 2 bases from V and 7 bases from J; bases unmatched to any gene: 18. The V gene's germline CDR1 is MNHNS and CDR2 SASEGT. The CDR3 DNA follows: TGTGCCAGCAGTGAACGGACGGGACAGGACTTAGCTACGGTTGAAAAACTGTTTTTT. Its protein product is CASSERTGQDLATVEKLFF.

This clone was detected only a few times. This rearrangement joins TRBV4-1 to TRBJ1-2; D gene unclear. Germline CDR1 reads MGHRA; CDR2 reads YSYEKL. V shed 1 base and J shed 6 bases, with 12 bases lying between them. The CDR3 totals 14 residues. CDR3 region: CASSQVDGIDGYTF. DNA for the CDR3: TGCGCCAGCAGCCAAGTAGACGGAATCGATGGCTACACCTTC.

The V gene is TRBV28, the J gene TRBJ1-2; maybe TRBD1 (5 bases). CDR1 is MDHEN and CDR2 is SYDVKM in the germline V gene. V was pared by 4 bases and J by 4 bases, with 16 bases between. The CDR3 runs 15 residues. Written as DNA, the CDR3 is TGTGCCAGCAGTTCCCACTCGGAGGGGAGCTATGGCTACACCTTC. As protein: CASSSHSEGSYGYTF.

The V and J genes are TRBV4-1 and TRBJ2-7; no clear D gene. Trimming removed 1 base at V and 6 bases at J, with 10 bases between. CDR1 and CDR2 (germline): MGHRA, YSYEKL. There are 13 residues in the CDR3. This CDR3 is CASSQGALGEQYF. The CDR3 region has the DNA TGCGCCAGCAGCCAAGGCGCCCTTGGCGAGCAGTACTTC.

J is TRBJ1-6 and V is TRBV7-9; 8 positions match TRBD1. The V and J ends lost 6 bases and 5 bases, in that order; junction bases with no gene match: 3. The CDR3 has 14 amino acids. The germline V gene encodes CDR1 SEHNR and CDR2 FQNEAQ (reference sequence). The CDR3 region is CASSGQGDNSPLHF. For the CDR3, the DNA is TGTGCCAGCAGTGGACAGGGTGATAATTCACCCCTCCACTTT.

J is TRBJ2-3 and V is TRBV5-1; 14 bases agree with TRBD2. The trim removed 0 bases at V and 7 bases at J, leaving 10 bases unmatched. Germline assignment: CDR1 SGHRS and CDR2 YFSETQ. CDR3 length: 18 residues. The CDR3 protein is CASSLGLAGGLPQHTQYF. The CDR3 bases are TGCGCCAGCAGCTTGGGACTAGCGGGGGGGCTGCCCCAACATACGCAGTATTTT.

The rearrangement uses TRBV5-4 and TRBJ2-1; 7 bases fit TRBD2. Germline V gene data show CDR1 as SGHNT and CDR2 as YYREEE (reference sequence). This CDR3 spans 16 amino acids. The V gene end was trimmed by 6 bases and the J gene end by 0 bases; junction bases not matched to a gene: 9. This chain's CDR3 is CASTLGGVRSYNEQFF. Here the CDR3 DNA reads TGTGCCAGCACCCTTGGGGGGGTCCGCTCCTACAATGAGCAGTTCTTC.

This chain uses TRBV7-2 with TRBJ2-4; TRBD2 might be the D (7 bases). The germline V gene encodes CDR1 SGHTA and CDR2 FQGNSA. The CDR3 totals 14 residues. Deletions cut 2 bases from V and 9 bases from J, with 14 bases between. DNA of the CDR3: TGTGCCAGCAGCTTATCCCCAGGGGAGGGCATTCAGTACTTC. Its translation is CASSLSPGEGIQYF.

This clone was observed once. This rearrangement joins TRBV4-2 to TRBJ1-2; weak D call: TRBD1 (6 bases). CDR1 is LGHNA and CDR2 is YNFKEQ in the germline V gene. V dropped 0 bases and J dropped 5 bases, with 16 bases sitting between them. This CDR3 is 16 amino acids long. The CDR3 is CASSQDFGRDMYGYTF. The CDR3 DNA is TGTGCCAGCAGCCAAGATTTCGGCAGGGACATGTATGGCTACACCTTC.

This clone is a singleton in its sample. The chain is built from TRBV5-1 and TRBJ1-1; no reliable D call. V shed 3 bases and J shed 1 base, with 7 bases lying between them. Germline CDR1 reads SGHRS; CDR2 reads YFSETQ. The CDR3 is 13 residues long. CDR3 region: CASSSYRNTEAFF. CDR3 nucleotide sequence: TGCGCCAGCAGCTCGTACAGGAACACTGAAGCTTTCTTT.

The chain uses TRBV2 and TRBJ1-2; the match to TRBD1 covers 7 bases. Germline V CDR1 and CDR2: SNHLY, FYNNEI. The CDR3 has 16 residues. V trimming: 1 base; J trimming: 3 bases; junction bases outside the gene matches: 8. The CDR3 DNA reads TGTGCCAGCAGTGAAGAATGGAGACAGGGACACTATGGCTACACCTTC. Translated: CASSEEWRQGHYGYTF.

This chain uses TRBV7-9 with TRBJ1-6; no definite D call. Germline V gene lookup returns CDR1 SEHNR and CDR2 FQNEAQ (reference sequence). CDR3 length: 12 amino acids. Trimming removed 9 bases from V and 6 bases from J, with 9 bases in between. As DNA, the CDR3 is TGTGCCAGTTCTGTCCTTAATTCACCCCTCCACTTT. Translating gives CASSVLNSPLHF. Complete variable domain (other parts from reference TRBV7-9 and TRBJ1-6): DTGVSQNPRHKITKRGQNVTFRCDPISEHNRLYWYRQTLGQGPEFLTYFQNEAQLEKSRLLSDRFSAERPKGSFSTLEIQRTEQGDSAMYLCASSVLNSPLHFGNGTRLTVT.

The sample holds one count of this clone. V and J are TRBV7-9 and TRBJ2-7; possibly TRBD2 for D (6 bases). CDR3 length: 15 residues. Trimming cost V 1 base and J 5 bases, with 15 bases left between them. Germline values: CDR1 SEHNR, CDR2 FQNEAQ (reference sequence). The CDR3: CASSLGGGGFDEQYF. The CDR3, as DNA: TGTGCCAGCAGCTTAGGGGGCGGAGGGTTTGACGAGCAGTACTTC.